This record looks at one T cell receptor (beta chain) sequence and its context. The length of the CDR3 is 16 residues. The V end was cut by 1 base, the J end by 0 bases, with 10 bases between. Looked up from germline, CDR1 is SGHRS and CDR2 is YFSETQ. Profiling relied on immunoSEQ multiplex PCR, and the TCRdb table lists in-frame clones only, not all of them. This sample has 150,000 or so clones; about nine tenths occur once, and the top ten carry over 2%. This sample is drawn from a study of control samples from healthy donors and cancer patients. This receptor was taken from a woman in her forties or fifties in good health. This sequence joins TRBV5-1 and TRBJ2-2; D perhaps matches TRBD2 (5 bases). Sequences were obtained from blood. The chain's CDR3 is CASSLNPGTNTGELFF. The CDR3 bases are TGCGCCAGCAGCTTGAATCCGGGGACGAACACCGGGGAGCTGTTTTTT. Combining the CDR3 with reference TRBV5-1 and TRBJ2-2 gives the whole variable domain KAGVTQTPRYLIKTRGQQVTLSCSPISGHRSVSWYQQTPGQGLQFLFEYFSETQRNKGNFPGRFSGRQFSNSRSEMNVSTLELGDSALYLCASSLNPGTNTGELFFGEGSRLTVL.